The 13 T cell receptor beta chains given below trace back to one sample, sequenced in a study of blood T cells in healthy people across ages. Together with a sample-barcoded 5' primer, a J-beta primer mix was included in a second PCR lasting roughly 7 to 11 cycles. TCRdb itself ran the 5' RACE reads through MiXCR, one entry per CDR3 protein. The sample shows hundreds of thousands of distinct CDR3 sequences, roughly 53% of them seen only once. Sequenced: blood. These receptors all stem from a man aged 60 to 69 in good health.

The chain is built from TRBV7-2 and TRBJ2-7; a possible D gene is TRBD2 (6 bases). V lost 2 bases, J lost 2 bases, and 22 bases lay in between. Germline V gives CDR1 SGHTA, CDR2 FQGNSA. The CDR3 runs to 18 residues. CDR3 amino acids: CASSLLRPQGGEAYEQYF. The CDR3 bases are TGTGCCAGCAGCTTATTACGCCCACAAGGAGGGGAAGCCTACGAGCAGTACTTC.

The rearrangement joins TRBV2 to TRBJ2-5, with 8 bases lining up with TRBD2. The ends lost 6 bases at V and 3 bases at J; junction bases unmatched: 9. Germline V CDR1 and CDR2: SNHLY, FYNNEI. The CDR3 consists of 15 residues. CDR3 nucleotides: TGTGCCAGCAGACCTGCGGGGGGCTCGAAAGAGACCCAGTACTTC. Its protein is CASRPAGGSKETQYF.

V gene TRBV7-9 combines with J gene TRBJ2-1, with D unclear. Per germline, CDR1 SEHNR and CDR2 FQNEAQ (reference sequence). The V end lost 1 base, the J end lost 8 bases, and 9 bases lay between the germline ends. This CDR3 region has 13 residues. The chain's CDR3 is CASSLGGRHEQFF. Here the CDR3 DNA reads TGTGCCAGCAGCTTAGGTGGTCGGCATGAGCAGTTCTTC.

CDR3 nucleotides: TGTGCCAGCAGTCTAGGGCTAGCGGGGACTTTTGGGAACGAGCAGTACTTC. It specifies CASSLGLAGTFGNEQYF. The chain joins TRBV2 to TRBJ2-7; 9 bases are shared with TRBD2. Germline V gene lookup returns CDR1 SNHLY and CDR2 FYNNEI. There are 17 residues in the CDR3. Losses at the gene ends were 5 bases for V and 5 bases for J; bases not matched to a gene: 16.

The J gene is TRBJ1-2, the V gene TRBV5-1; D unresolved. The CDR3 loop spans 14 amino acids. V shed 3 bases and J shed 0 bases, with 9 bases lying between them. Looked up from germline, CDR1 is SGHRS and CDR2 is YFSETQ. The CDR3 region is CASSWVGPNYGYTF. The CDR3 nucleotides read TGCGCCAGCAGCTGGGTAGGGCCTAACTATGGCTACACCTTC.

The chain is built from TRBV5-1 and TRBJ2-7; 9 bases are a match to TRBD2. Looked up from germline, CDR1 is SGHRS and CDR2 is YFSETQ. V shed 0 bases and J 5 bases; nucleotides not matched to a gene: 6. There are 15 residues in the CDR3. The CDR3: CASSLGGTSFDEQYF. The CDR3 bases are TGCGCCAGCAGCTTGGGTGGGACTAGCTTCGACGAGCAGTACTTC. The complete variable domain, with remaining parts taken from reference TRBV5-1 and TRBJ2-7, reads KAGVTQTPRYLIKTRGQQVTLSCSPISGHRSVSWYQQTPGQGLQFLFEYFSETQRNKGNFPGRFSGRQFSNSRSEMNVSTLELGDSALYLCASSLGGTSFDEQYFGPGTRLTVT.

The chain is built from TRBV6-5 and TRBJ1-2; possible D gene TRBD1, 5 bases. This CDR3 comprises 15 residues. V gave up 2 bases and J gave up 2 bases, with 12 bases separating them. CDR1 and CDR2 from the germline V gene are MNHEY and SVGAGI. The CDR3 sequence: CASSYGSGRNYGYTF. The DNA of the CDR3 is TGTGCCAGCAGTTACGGGTCGGGACGGAACTATGGCTACACCTTC.

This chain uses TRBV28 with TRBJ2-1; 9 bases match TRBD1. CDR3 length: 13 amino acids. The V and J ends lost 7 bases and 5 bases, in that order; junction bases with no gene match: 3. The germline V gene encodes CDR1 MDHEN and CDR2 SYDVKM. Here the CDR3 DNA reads TGTGCCAGCACCGGGACAGGGCACAATGAGCAGTTCTTC. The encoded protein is CASTGTGHNEQFF. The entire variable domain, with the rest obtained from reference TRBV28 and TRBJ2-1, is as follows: DVKVTQSSRYLVKRTGEKVFLECVQDMDHENMFWYRQDPGLGLRLIYFSYDVKMKEKGDIPEGYSVSREKKERFSLILESASTNQTSMYLCASTGTGHNEQFFGPGTRLTVL.

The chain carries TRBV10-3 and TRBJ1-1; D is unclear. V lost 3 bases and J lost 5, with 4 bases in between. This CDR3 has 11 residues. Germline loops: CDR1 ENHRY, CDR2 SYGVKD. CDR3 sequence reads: CAISERTEAFF. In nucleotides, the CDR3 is TGTGCCATCAGTGAACGGACTGAAGCTTTCTTT.

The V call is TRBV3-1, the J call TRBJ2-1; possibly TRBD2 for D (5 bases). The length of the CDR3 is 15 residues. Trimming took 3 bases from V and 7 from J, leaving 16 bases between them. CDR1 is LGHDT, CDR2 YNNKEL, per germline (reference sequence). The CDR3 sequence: CASSHPRASGNEQFF. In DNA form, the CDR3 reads TGTGCCAGCAGCCACCCGAGGGCCTCCGGTAATGAGCAGTTCTTC.

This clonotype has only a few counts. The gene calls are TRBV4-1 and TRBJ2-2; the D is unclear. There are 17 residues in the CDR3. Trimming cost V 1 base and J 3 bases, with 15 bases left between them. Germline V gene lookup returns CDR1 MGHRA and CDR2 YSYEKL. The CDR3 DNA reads TGCGCCAGCAGCCAAGTCGACCTGGGCTTTCACACCGGGGAGCTGTTTTTT. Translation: CASSQVDLGFHTGELFF.

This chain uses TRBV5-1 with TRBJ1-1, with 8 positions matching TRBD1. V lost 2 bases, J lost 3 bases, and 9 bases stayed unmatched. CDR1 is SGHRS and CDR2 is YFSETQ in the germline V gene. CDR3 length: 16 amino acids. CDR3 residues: CASSFSGGNGDTEAFF. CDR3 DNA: TGCGCCAGCAGCTTCTCAGGGGGCAACGGGGACACTGAAGCTTTCTTT.

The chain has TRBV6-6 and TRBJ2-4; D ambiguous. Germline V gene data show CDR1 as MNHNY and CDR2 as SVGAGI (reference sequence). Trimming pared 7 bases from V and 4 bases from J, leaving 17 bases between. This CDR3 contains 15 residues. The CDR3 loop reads CASTKTGSRKNIQYF. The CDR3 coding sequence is TGTGCCAGCACCAAAACCGGGTCTCGAAAAAACATTCAGTACTTC.